This TCR beta chain originates from a study of radiation and T cells in renal cell carcinoma. The repertoire was sequenced with immunoSEQ multiplex PCR; TCRdb's copy has only in-frame clones and lacks some. The table records around 15,000 clones, around 50% of them present only once. This clone came up a few times. This CDR3 is built from 18 residues. Germline CDR1 reads MNHNS; CDR2 reads SASEGT. V shed 4 bases and J shed 1 base, with 19 bases lying between them. The treatment was: treatment-naive control, cytoreductive nephrectomy. Treatment-naive patients without radiation supplied the control tumors at nephrectomy.

Material: tumor tissue, obtained from a patient whose treatment was nephrectomy without radiotherapy. The chain couples TRBV6-1 to TRBJ2-2, with a weak D call TRBD2 (5 bases). This receptor was taken from a man in his fifties or sixties with renal cell carcinoma. The CDR3 sequence: CASSVVHPGTGNTGELFF. CDR3 bases: TGTGCCAGCAGTGTCGTGCATCCGGGAACGGGGAACACCGGGGAGCTGTTTTTT.